The rows below give T cell receptor beta chains drawn from one sample of a study of cytomegalovirus exposure and HLA in healthy donors. Repertoires were generated with immunoSEQ multiplex PCR, while TCRdb's copy carries only in-frame clones and drops some. The repertoire holds about 190,000 clones, 80% to 85% seen once, with 2.5% to 3.5% in the top ten. Sequencing was carried out using PBMCs. The receptors shown here come from a woman younger than 35 in good health and CMV-seropositive. Both conserved end residues are part of each CDR3. Each record gives: V gene, clone size, D gene, J gene, CDR3 protein, CDR3 DNA. A D gene is named only where the DNA matches it firmly. Clone size is stated in some rows and not others, as once, few, many or a class when expanded.

TRBV19	NA	NA	TRBJ1-2	CATGDRLYGYTF	TGTGCCACAGGGGACCGTCTCTATGGCTACACCTTC
TRBV7-8	NA	NA	TRBJ2-5	CASSFFQGVRETQYF	TGTGCCAGCAGCTTTTTTCAGGGTGTTCGCGAGACCCAGTACTTC
TRBV13	NA	NA	TRBJ1-2	CASSFQTGTIYGYTF	TGTGCCAGCAGCTTCCAGACAGGAACCATCTATGGCTACACCTTC
TRBV7-8	NA	NA	TRBJ1-1	CASRPDRGTEAFF	TGTGCCAGCAGACCGGACAGAGGCACTGAAGCTTTCTTT
TRBV4-1	NA	NA	TRBJ2-7	CASSPERSYEQYF	TGCGCCAGCAGCCCTGAGCGGAGCTACGAGCAGTACTTC
TRBV7-9	few	TRBD1	TRBJ2-6	CASIAPTGDNSGANVLTF	TGTGCCAGCATAGCCCCGACAGGGGACAACTCTGGGGCCAACGTCCTGACTTTC
TRBV5-6	NA	NA	TRBJ2-2	CASSLVHSTGELFF	TGTGCCAGCAGCTTGGTTCACAGCACCGGGGAGCTGTTTTTT
TRBV5-6	NA	NA	TRBJ2-2	CASSSIGGQHTGELFF	TGTGCCAGCAGCTCGATCGGGGGACAGCACACCGGGGAGCTGTTTTTT
TRBV11-2	NA	NA	TRBJ1-1	CASSLGANTEAFF	TGTGCCAGCAGCTTAGGCGCGAACACTGAAGCTTTCTTT
TRBV13	NA	TRBD1	TRBJ1-1	CASSAPGGTEAFF	TGTGCCAGCAGCGCTCCAGGGGGCACTGAAGCTTTCTTT
TRBV10-3	NA	NA	TRBJ2-3	CAISEEGGGRFDTQYF	TGTGCCATCAGTGAGGAAGGGGGGGGCCGTTTTGATACGCAGTATTTT
TRBV2	NA	TRBD1	TRBJ1-4	CASSEGLRGGGEKLFF	TGTGCCAGCAGTGAGGGTTTAAGAGGGGGCGGTGAAAAACTGTTTTTT
TRBV7-8	NA	NA	TRBJ2-1	CASSFRRNEQFF	TGTGCCAGCAGCTTTCGTAGAAATGAGCAGTTCTTC
TRBV28	NA	NA	TRBJ2-5	CASSPPLGWETQYF	TGTGCCAGCAGCCCCCCCCTAGGATGGGAGACCCAGTACTTC
TRBV4-3	NA	NA	TRBJ2-2	CASSQQTRANTGELFF	TGCGCCAGCAGCCAACAGACTAGGGCGAACACCGGGGAGCTGTTTTTT
TRBV29-1	NA	NA	TRBJ2-3	CSVETSGSRGDTQYF	TGCAGCGTTGAGACCTCCGGGAGCCGGGGGGATACGCAGTATTTT
TRBV5-5	NA	NA	TRBJ1-4	CASSLLGGEKLFF	TGTGCCAGCAGCTTACTCGGGGGTGAAAAACTGTTTTTT
TRBV5-4	NA	TRBD2	TRBJ2-1	CASGAGGGSNEQFF	TGTGCCAGCGGCGCGGGGGGCGGCTCCAATGAGCAGTTCTTC
TRBV11-1	once	TRBD2	TRBJ2-7	CASSVGGAGPYEQYF	TGTGCCAGCAGCGTCGGGGGGGCCGGCCCCTACGAGCAGTACTTC
TRBV10-3	NA	TRBD1	TRBJ2-1	CAIRETGFNEQFF	TGTGCCATCAGGGAGACAGGGTTCAATGAGCAGTTCTTC
TRBV25-1	NA	NA	TRBJ1-1	CASSESSRGGTEAFF	TGTGCCAGCAGTGAATCCTCCCGGGGGGGGACTGAAGCTTTCTTT
TRBV5-6	NA	NA	TRBJ2-7	CASSTHSGTYEQYF	TGTGCCAGCAGCACCCACAGCGGAACCTACGAGCAGTACTTC
TRBV20-1	NA	NA	TRBJ2-2	CSARGGRELFF	TGCAGTGCTAGAGGAGGCCGGGAGCTGTTTTTT
TRBV7-9	NA	TRBD1	TRBJ2-2	CASTIGTGATGELFF	TGTGCCAGCACCATAGGGACAGGGGCCACCGGGGAGCTGTTTTTT
TRBV10-2	NA	TRBD1	TRBJ1-6	CASRMTGNSPLHF	TGCGCCAGCAGGATGACAGGGAATTCACCCCTCCACTTT
TRBV2	NA	NA	TRBJ1-2	CASSQNRQGYTF	TGTGCCAGCAGTCAAAACCGACAGGGCTACACCTTC
TRBV4-3	NA	TRBD1	TRBJ1-2	CASSQLLGQGVYGYTF	TGCGCCAGCAGCCAATTGCTGGGACAGGGGGTCTATGGCTACACCTTC
TRBV5-4	NA	NA	TRBJ2-3	CASSLAGLDTQYF	TGTGCCAGCAGCTTGGCCGGGTTAGATACGCAGTATTTT
TRBV25-1	few	NA	TRBJ2-7	CASSDGVSYEQYF	TGTGCCAGCAGTGACGGGGTCTCCTACGAGCAGTACTTC
TRBV7-2	NA	NA	TRBJ1-2	CASSQGREAVEGYTF	TGTGCCAGCAGCCAAGGGCGGGAGGCAGTTGAGGGCTACACCTTC